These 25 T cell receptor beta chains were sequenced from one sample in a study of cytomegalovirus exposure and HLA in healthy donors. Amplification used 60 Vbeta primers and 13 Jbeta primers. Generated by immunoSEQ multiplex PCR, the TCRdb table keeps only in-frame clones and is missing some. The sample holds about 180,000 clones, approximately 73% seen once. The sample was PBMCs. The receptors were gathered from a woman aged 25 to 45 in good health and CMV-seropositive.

CDR3 nucleotide sequence: TGTGCCAGCAAGCGAGTCGGGCAGGGGAGTGACTATGGCTACACCTTC. Translating gives CASKRVGQGSDYGYTF. This chain joins TRBV27 and TRBJ1-2; D may be TRBD1 (6 bases). V shed 7 bases and J shed 3 bases, with 21 bases lying between them. CDR3 length: 16 amino acids. Looked up from germline, CDR1 is MNHEY and CDR2 is SMNVEV (reference sequence).

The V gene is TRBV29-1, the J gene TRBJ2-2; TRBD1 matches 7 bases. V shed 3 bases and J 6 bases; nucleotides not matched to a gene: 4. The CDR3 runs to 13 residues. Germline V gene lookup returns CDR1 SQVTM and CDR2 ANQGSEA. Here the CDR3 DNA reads TGCAGCGTTGACCGCAGGGGGTCCGGGGAGCTGTTTTTT. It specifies CSVDRRGSGELFF.

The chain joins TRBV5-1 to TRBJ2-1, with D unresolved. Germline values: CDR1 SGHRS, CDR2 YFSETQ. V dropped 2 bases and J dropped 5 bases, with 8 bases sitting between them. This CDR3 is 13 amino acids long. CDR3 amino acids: CASSFGPNNEQFF. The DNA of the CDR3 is TGCGCCAGCAGCTTTGGGCCTAACAATGAGCAGTTCTTC.

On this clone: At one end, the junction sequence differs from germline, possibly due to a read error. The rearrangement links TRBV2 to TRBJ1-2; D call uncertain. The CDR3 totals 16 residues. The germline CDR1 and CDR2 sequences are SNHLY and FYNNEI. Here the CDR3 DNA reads TGTGTCAGCAGTGGCCTCGGGGTTAAGGATAACTATGGCTACACCTTC. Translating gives CVSSGLGVKDNYGYTF.

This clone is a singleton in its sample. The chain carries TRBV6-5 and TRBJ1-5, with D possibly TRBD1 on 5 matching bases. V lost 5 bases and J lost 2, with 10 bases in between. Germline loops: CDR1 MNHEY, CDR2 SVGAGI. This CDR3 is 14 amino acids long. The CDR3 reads CASSQQAGNQPQHF. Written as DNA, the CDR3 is TGTGCCAGCAGTCAACAGGCAGGCAATCAGCCCCAGCATTTT.

CDR3 sequence: CASSGTGEGKGYEQYF. The CDR3 coding sequence is TGTGCCAGCAGTGGGACAGGGGAGGGGAAGGGTTACGAGCAGTACTTC. The chain is built from TRBV28 and TRBJ2-7; 10 positions match TRBD1. CDR3 length equals 16 residues. Unmatched junction bases numbered 11, after V lost 5 bases and J lost 4 bases. The germline CDR1 and CDR2 sequences are MDHEN and SYDVKM.

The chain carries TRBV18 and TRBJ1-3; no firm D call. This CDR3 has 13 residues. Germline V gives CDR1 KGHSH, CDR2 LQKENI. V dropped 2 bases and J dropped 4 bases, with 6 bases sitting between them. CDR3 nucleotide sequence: TGTGCCAGCTCACCATCCGTCGGAAACACCATATATTTT. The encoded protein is CASSPSVGNTIYF.

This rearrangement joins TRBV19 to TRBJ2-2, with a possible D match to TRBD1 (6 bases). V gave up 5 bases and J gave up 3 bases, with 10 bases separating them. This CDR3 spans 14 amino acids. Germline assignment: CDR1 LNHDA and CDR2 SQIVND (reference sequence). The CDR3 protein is CASSLTGHTGELFF. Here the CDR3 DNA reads TGTGCCAGTAGTTTGACAGGACACACCGGGGAGCTGTTTTTT. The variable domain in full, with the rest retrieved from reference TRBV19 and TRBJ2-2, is DGGITQSPKYLFRKEGQNVTLSCEQNLNHDAMYWYRQDPGQGLRLIYYSQIVNDFQKGDIAEGYSVSREKKESFPLTVTSAQKNPTAFYLCASSLTGHTGELFFGEGSRLTVL.

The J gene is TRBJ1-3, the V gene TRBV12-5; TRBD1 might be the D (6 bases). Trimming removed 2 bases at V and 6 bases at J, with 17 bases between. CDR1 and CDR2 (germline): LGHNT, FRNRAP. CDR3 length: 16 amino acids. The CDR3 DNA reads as TGTGCTAGTGGTTTGAACGGGGGGGCTGTCCTAAACACCATATATTTT. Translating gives CASGLNGGAVLNTIYF.

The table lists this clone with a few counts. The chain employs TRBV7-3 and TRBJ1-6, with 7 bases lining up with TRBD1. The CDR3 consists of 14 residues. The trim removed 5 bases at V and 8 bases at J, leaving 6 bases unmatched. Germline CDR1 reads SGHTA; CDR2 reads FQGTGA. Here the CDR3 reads CASSPTGWDSPLHF. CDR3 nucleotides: TGTGCCAGCAGCCCGACAGGGTGGGATTCACCCCTCCACTTT.

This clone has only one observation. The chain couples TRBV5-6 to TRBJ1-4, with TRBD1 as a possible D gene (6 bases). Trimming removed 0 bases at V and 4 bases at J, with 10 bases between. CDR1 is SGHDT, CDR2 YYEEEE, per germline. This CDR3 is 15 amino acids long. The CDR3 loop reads CASSLVGAGNEKLFF. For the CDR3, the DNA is TGTGCCAGCAGCTTGGTGGGGGCGGGTAATGAAAAACTGTTTTTT. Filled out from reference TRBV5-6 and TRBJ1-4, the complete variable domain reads DAGVTQSPTHLIKTRGQQVTLRCSPKSGHDTVSWYQQALGQGPQFIFQYYEEEERQRGNFPDRFSGHQFPNYSSELNVNALLLGDSALYLCASSLVGAGNEKLFFGSGTQLSVL.

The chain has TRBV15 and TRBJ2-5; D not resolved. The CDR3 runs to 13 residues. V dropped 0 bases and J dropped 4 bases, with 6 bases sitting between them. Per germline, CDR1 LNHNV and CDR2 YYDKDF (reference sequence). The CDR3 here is CATSRDPGETQYF. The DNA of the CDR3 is TGTGCCACCAGCAGAGATCCGGGAGAGACCCAGTACTTC.

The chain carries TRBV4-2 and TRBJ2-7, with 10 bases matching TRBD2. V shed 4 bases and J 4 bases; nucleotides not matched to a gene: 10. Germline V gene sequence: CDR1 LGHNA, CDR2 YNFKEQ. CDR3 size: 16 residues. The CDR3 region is CASSLLRASGSYEQYF. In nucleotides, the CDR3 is TGTGCCAGCAGCCTTCTCCGCGCTAGCGGGAGTTACGAGCAGTACTTC.

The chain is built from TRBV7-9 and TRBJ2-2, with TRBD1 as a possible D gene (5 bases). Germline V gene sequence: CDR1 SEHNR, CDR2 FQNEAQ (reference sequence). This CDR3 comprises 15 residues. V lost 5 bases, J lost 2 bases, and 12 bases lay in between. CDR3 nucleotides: TGTGCCAGCAGCGCCCGGACACCTAACACCGGGGAGCTGTTTTTT. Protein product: CASSARTPNTGELFF.

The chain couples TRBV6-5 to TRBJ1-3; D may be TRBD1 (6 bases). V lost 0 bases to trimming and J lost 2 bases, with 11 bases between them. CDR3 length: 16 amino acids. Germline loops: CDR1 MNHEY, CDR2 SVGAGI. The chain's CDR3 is CASSYSSGTTGNTIYF. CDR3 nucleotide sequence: TGTGCCAGCAGTTACTCTTCCGGGACAACTGGAAACACCATATATTTT.

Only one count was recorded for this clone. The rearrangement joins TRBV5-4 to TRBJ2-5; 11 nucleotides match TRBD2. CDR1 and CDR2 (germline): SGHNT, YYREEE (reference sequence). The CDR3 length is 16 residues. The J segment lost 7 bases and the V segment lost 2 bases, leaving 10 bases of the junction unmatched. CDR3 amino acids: CASSFGTSGARVTQYF. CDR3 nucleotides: TGTGCCAGCAGCTTCGGGACTAGCGGTGCCCGGGTGACCCAGTACTTC.

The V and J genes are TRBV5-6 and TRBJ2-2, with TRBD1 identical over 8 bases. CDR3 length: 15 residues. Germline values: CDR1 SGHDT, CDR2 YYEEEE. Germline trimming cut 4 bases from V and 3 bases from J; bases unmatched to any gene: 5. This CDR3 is CASSGRTGYTGELFF. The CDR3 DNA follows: TGTGCCAGCAGCGGACGGACAGGGTACACCGGGGAGCTGTTTTTT.

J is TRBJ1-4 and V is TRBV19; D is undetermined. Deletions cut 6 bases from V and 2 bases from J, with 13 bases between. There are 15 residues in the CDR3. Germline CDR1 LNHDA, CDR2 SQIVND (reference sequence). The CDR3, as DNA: TGTGCCAGTAGCCTGGCGCGGGCGACTAATGAAAAACTGTTTTTT. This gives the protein CASSLARATNEKLFF.

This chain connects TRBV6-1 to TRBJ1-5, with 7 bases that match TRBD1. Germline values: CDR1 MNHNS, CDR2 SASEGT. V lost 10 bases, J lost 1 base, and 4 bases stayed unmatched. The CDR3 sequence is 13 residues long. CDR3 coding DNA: TGTGCCATCGGACAGGAGAGCAATCAGCCCCAGCATTTT. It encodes CAIGQESNQPQHF.

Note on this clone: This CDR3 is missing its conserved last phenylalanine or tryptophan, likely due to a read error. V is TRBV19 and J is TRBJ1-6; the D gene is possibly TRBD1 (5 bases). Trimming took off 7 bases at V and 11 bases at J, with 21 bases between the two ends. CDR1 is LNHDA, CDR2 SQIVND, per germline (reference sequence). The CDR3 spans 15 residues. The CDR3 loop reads CASKRWSGRETPLHL. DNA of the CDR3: TGTGCCAGTAAGCGTTGGTCAGGGCGTGAAACACCCCTCCACCTT.

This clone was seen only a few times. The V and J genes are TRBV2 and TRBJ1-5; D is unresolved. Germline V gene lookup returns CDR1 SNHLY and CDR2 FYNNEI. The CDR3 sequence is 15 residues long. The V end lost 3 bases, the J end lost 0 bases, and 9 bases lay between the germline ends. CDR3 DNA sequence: TGTGCCAGCAGTGATCGGGTGAATAGCAATCAGCCCCAGCATTTT. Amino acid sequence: CASSDRVNSNQPQHF.

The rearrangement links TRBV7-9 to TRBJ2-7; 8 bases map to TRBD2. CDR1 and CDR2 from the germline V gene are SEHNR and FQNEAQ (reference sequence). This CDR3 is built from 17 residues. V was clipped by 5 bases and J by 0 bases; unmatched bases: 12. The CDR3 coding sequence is TGTGCCAGCAGCCTGGCAGCTGCCGGGACTAGCTCCTACGAGCAGTACTTC. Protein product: CASSLAAAGTSSYEQYF.

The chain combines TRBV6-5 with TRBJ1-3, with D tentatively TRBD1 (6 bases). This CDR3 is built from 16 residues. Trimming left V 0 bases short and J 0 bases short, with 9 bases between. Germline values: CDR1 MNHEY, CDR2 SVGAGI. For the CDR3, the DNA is TGTGCCAGCAGTTACTCGGACAGCTTCTCTGGAAACACCATATATTTT. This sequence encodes CASSYSDSFSGNTIYF.

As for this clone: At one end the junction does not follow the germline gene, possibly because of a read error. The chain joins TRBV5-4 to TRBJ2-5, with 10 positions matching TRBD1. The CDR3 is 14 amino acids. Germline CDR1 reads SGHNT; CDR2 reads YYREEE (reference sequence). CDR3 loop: CASNLDRGQETQYF. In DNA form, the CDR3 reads TGTGCCAGCAACTTGGACAGGGGGCAAGAGACCCAGTACTTC.

The chain's CDR3 is CASRPGGQGRGYTF. In nucleotides, the CDR3 is TGTGCCAGCAGGCCGGGAGGACAGGGGAGAGGCTACACCTTC. The rearrangement joins TRBV28 to TRBJ1-2, with 9 bases matching TRBD1. The CDR3 runs to 14 residues. V gave up 6 bases and J gave up 8 bases; unmatched junction bases: 10. Germline CDR1 and CDR2: MDHEN and SYDVKM.